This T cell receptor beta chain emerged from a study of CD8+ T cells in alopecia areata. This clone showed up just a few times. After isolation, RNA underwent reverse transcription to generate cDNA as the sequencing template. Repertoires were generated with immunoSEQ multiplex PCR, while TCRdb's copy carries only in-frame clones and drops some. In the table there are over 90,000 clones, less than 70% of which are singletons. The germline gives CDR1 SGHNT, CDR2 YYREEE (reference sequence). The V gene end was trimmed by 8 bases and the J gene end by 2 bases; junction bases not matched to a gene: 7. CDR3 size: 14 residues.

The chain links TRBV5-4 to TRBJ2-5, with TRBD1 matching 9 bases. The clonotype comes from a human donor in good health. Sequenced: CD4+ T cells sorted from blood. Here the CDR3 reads CASGTGLRQETQYF. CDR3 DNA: TGTGCCAGTGGGACAGGGTTGCGGCAAGAGACCCAGTACTTC.